These T cell receptor beta chains were read from a single sample in a study of cytomegalovirus exposure and HLA in healthy donors. The data were produced by immunoSEQ multiplex PCR, yet TCRdb's version contains in-frame clones alone and is incomplete. The data hold 150,000 to 200,000 clones, with around 84% observed a single time. The specimen was PBMCs. These receptors all come from a man aged 18 to 30 in good health and CMV-seropositive. CDR3s include the opening cysteine and the closing phenylalanine or tryptophan. The D gene is left open where the match is weak. Some rows have no size entry. The others give once, few or many, or a class for an expanded clone.

TRBD2	TRBV19	TRBJ2-7	.	CASSIVRGAYEQYF	TGTGCCAGTAGTATTGTCCGGGGGGCCTACGAGCAGTACTTC
.	TRBV19	TRBJ1-2	.	CASSVDFIANYGYTF	TGTGCCAGTAGTGTTGATTTCATAGCTAACTATGGCTACACCTTC
.	TRBV2	TRBJ2-3	.	CASSVLRDTQYF	TGTGCCAGCAGTGTCCTGCGGGATACGCAGTATTTT
.	TRBV7-8	TRBJ2-6	.	CASSLGGGPTSRANVLTF	TGTGCCAGCAGCTTAGGGGGTGGCCCGACTAGTAGGGCCAACGTCCTGACTTTC
TRBD2	TRBV7-9	TRBJ2-1	.	CASSPRTSGVSSYNEQFF	TGTGCCAGCAGCCCAAGGACTAGCGGGGTGTCCTCCTACAATGAGCAGTTCTTC
TRBD2	TRBV19	TRBJ2-1	.	CASSGLAGVRYNEQFF	TGTGCCAGTAGCGGACTAGCGGGGGTTCGCTACAATGAGCAGTTCTTC
.	TRBV30	TRBJ2-7	few	CAWSGNYEQYF	TGTGCCTGGAGTGGTAACTACGAGCAGTACTTC
TRBD2	TRBV5-1	TRBJ2-3	.	CASSGTSGTDTQYF	TGCGCCAGCAGCGGGACTAGCGGCACAGATACGCAGTATTTT
.	TRBV19	TRBJ2-2	few	CASSTSGRGELFF	TGTGCCAGTAGTACTTCCGGCAGGGGGGAGCTGTTTTTT
TRBD2	TRBV6-1	TRBJ2-3	.	CASSEVIGQRGGGSDTQYF	TGTGCCAGCAGTGAAGTTATAGGCCAGCGGGGGGGAGGGTCAGATACGCAGTATTTT
TRBD2	TRBV5-1	TRBJ2-3	.	CASSPGLAGGPASTDTQYF	TGCGCCAGCTCCCCGGGACTAGCGGGGGGCCCCGCTAGCACAGATACGCAGTATTTT
TRBD2	TRBV6-4	TRBJ2-3	few	CASSDSAGASTDTQYF	TGTGCCAGCAGTGACTCAGCGGGGGCCAGCACAGATACGCAGTATTTT
.	TRBV28	TRBJ1-6	.	CASSLNGQRSSPLHF	TGTGCCAGCAGTTTAAATGGACAGCGGAGTTCACCCCTCCACTTT
.	TRBV29-1	TRBJ2-2	.	CSGGGPPANTGELFF	TGCAGCGGGGGGGGGCCACCCGCGAACACCGGGGAGCTGTTTTTT
TRBD2	TRBV7-3	TRBJ2-7	.	CASSPVAGDREQYF	TGTGCCAGCAGCCCGGTGGCGGGAGACCGCGAGCAGTACTTC
TRBD1	TRBV7-9	TRBJ2-5	.	CASSSLPWTGQETQYF	TGTGCCAGCAGCTCTCTACCTTGGACAGGTCAAGAGACCCAGTACTTC
.	TRBV7-3	TRBJ2-5	.	CASSRGGQETQYF	TGTGCCAGCAGCCGGGGAGGACAAGAGACCCAGTACTTC
TRBD2	TRBV5-1	TRBJ2-7	.	CASSLDGTSGPSYF	TGCGCCAGCAGCTTGGACGGGACTAGCGGGCCCTCGTACTTC
TRBD2	TRBV7-9	TRBJ2-3	.	CASSSGTSGGSTQYF	TGTGCCAGCAGCTCCGGGACTAGCGGGGGGAGCACGCAGTATTTT
TRBD1	TRBV2	TRBJ1-4	.	CASSVRQGMEKLFF	TGTGCCAGCAGTGTTAGACAGGGGATGGAAAAACTGTTTTTT
TRBD1	TRBV11-3	TRBJ1-2	.	CASSLGGDRGRSYTF	TGTGCCAGCAGCTTAGGCGGGGACAGGGGGCGCAGCTACACCTTC
.	TRBV25-1	TRBJ2-5	.	CASRDGLGGLETQYF	TGTGCCAGCAGGGACGGCTTGGGGGGGCTGGAGACCCAGTACTTC
TRBD2	TRBV27	TRBJ2-7	few	CASSSSGGYEQYF	TGTGCCAGCAGTTCATCCGGGGGGTACGAGCAGTACTTC
TRBD2	TRBV19	TRBJ2-1	once	CASRGLMASGTTYSEQFF	TGTGCCAGTAGAGGGTTAATGGCTAGCGGGACAACCTACAGTGAGCAGTTCTTC
.	TRBV6-1	TRBJ1-1	once	CASSVSGTEAFF	TGTGCCAGCAGTGTGTCAGGGACTGAAGCTTTCTTT
.	TRBV11-2	TRBJ2-7	.	CASSLFPDGTYEQYF	TGTGCCAGCAGCTTATTCCCGGACGGGACCTACGAGCAGTACTTC
.	TRBV9	TRBJ1-2	.	CASSTTAFYGYTF	TGTGCCAGCAGTACCACTGCATTCTATGGCTACACCTTC
.	TRBV29-1	TRBJ2-7	.	CSVEGGGFSYEQYF	TGCAGCGTTGAGGGTGGCGGGTTCTCCTACGAGCAGTACTTC
TRBD2	TRBV27	TRBJ2-7	.	CASSYAAGGGYEQYF	TGTGCCAGCAGCTATGCGGCGGGAGGAGGCTACGAGCAGTACTTC
TRBD2	TRBV6-5	TRBJ2-7	few	CASSYSLAGTYEQYF	TGTGCCAGCAGTTACTCACTAGCGGGAACCTACGAGCAGTACTTC
.	TRBV6-1	TRBJ2-7	.	CASNPSTGYEQYF	TGTGCCAGCAACCCGTCCACCGGGTACGAGCAGTACTTC
.	TRBV2	TRBJ1-4	.	CASSDRGIAYEKLFF	TGTGCCAGCAGTGACAGGGGTATAGCTTATGAAAAACTGTTTTTT
.	TRBV5-1	TRBJ2-5	.	CASSLGGTSQETQYF	TGCGCCAGCAGCTTGGGAGGCACCAGCCAAGAGACCCAGTACTTC
.	TRBV27	TRBJ1-1	.	CASSLSKGFEAFF	TGTGCCAGCAGTTTATCGAAGGGGTTCGAAGCTTTCTTT
TRBD1	TRBV7-9	TRBJ1-2	.	CASSPYRDRVGGYTF	TGTGCCAGCAGCCCCTACCGGGACAGGGTAGGCGGCTACACCTTC
TRBD1	TRBV6-6	TRBJ1-4	.	CASTLHRDRLFF	TGTGCCAGCACCCTTCACCGGGACAGACTGTTTTTT
.	TRBV19	TRBJ2-1	.	CASSPRDSNEQFF	TGTGCCAGTTCCCCCAGGGATTCGAATGAGCAGTTCTTC
.	TRBV7-9	TRBJ2-3	.	CASTISKGALTYTQYF	TGTGCCAGCACCATATCGAAAGGGGCCTTGACGTATACGCAGTATTTT
.	TRBV9	TRBJ2-7	.	CASSVGQFYEQYF	TGTGCCAGCAGCGTCGGACAGTTCTACGAGCAGTACTTC
.	TRBV5-5	TRBJ2-3	.	CASSLWRGSGSTDTQYF	TGTGCCAGCAGCTTGTGGCGGGGTTCCGGGAGCACAGATACGCAGTATTTT
TRBD1	TRBV18	TRBJ1-1	.	CASSSAGTGGLSEAFF	TGTGCCAGCTCATCCGCCGGGACAGGGGGCTTGTCTGAAGCTTTCTTT
.	TRBV10-3	TRBJ2-7	.	CAIRGHPPDYEQYF	TGTGCCATCAGGGGACACCCACCAGACTACGAGCAGTACTTC
TRBD2	TRBV9	TRBJ2-3	.	CASSSRTSGRSTDTQYF	TGTGCCAGCAGCTCCCGGACTAGCGGGCGGAGCACAGATACGCAGTATTTT
.	TRBV15	TRBJ1-2	once	CATSTYDGRPLTSGYTF	TGTGCCACCAGCACATACGACGGACGGCCACTAACTAGCGGCTACACCTTC
.	TRBV2	TRBJ2-7	.	CASTLLGGSYEQYF	TGTGCCAGCACCCTGCTGGGAGGATCCTACGAGCAGTACTTC
TRBD1	TRBV7-3	TRBJ2-3	once	CASSLGQGSGTQYF	TGTGCCAGCAGCTTGGGACAGGGTTCGGGAACGCAGTATTTT
.	TRBV29-1	TRBJ2-6	once	CSVGGTGANVLTF	TGCAGCGTTGGCGGGACCGGGGCCAACGTCCTGACTTTC
.	TRBV4-1	TRBJ2-2	once	CASSQVRGNTGELFF	TGCGCCAGCAGCCAAGTCCGGGGGAACACCGGGGAGCTGTTTTTT